What follows are 21 T cell receptor beta chains derived from one specimen sequenced in a study of shared clonotypes between healthy human individuals. Repertoires were generated with immunoSEQ multiplex PCR, while TCRdb's copy carries only in-frame clones and drops some. This table has 2 million to 2.5 million clones, roughly 90% appearing once. The sample comprised naive CD4+ T cells from PBMCs. Subset specified: CD45RA+ positively selected. Receptors were obtained from a man younger than 30 in good health. Some clones in this sample may be carry-over from other donors' samples.

The V call is TRBV5-1, the J call TRBJ2-7, with D possibly TRBD2 on 7 matching bases. V was shortened by 0 bases and J by 3 bases, with 13 bases between the two germline ends. CDR1 and CDR2 (germline): SGHRS, YFSETQ. The CDR3 contains 15 residues. CDR3 nucleotide sequence: TGCGCCAGCAGCTTGGTAGGGGGAGGGGACTACGAGCAGTACTTC. Amino acid sequence: CASSLVGGGDYEQYF.

This chain joins TRBV27 and TRBJ1-6; weak D call: TRBD1 (5 bases). V was cut by 7 bases and J by 9 bases, with 16 bases left in between. Germline loops: CDR1 MNHEY, CDR2 SMNVEV (reference sequence). This CDR3 comprises 14 residues. CDR3 coding DNA: TGTGCCAGCACCGCAAGGGGCCCGGTTTCACCCCTCCACTTT. The encoded protein is CASTARGPVSPLHF.

The genes are TRBV12-5 and TRBJ2-1; 11 bases fit TRBD2. Per germline, CDR1 LGHNT and CDR2 FRNRAP. This CDR3 spans 14 amino acids. After removal of 2 bases from V and 9 bases from J, the junction contained 3 bases not matched to a gene. CDR3 amino acids: CASGLTSGSGEQFF. In DNA, the CDR3 is TGTGCTAGTGGTTTGACTAGCGGGAGTGGTGAGCAGTTCTTC.

The chain uses TRBV7-3 and TRBJ2-1; TRBD2 matches 16 bases. Trimming cost V 5 bases and J 0 bases; bases outside gene matches: 10. The germline CDR1 and CDR2 sequences are SGHTA and FQGTGA. The CDR3 totals 20 residues. CDR3 nucleotide sequence: TGTGCCAGCAGCCCCGGGTGGGGACTAGCGGGAGGGCCCTCCTACAATGAGCAGTTCTTC. This encodes CASSPGWGLAGGPSYNEQFF.

The chain joins TRBV30 to TRBJ1-2, with D maybe TRBD1 (5 bases). Germline CDR1 and CDR2: GTSNPN and SVGIG (reference sequence). Trimming removed 4 bases from V and 0 bases from J, with 9 bases in between. The length of the CDR3 is 13 residues. The CDR3 loop reads CAWTQGANYGYTF. DNA for the CDR3: TGTGCCTGGACCCAAGGGGCTAACTATGGCTACACCTTC.

V and J are TRBV30 and TRBJ1-2; D is unclear. The CDR3 covers 13 residues. Trimming cost V 0 bases and J 5 bases, with 10 bases left between them. Germline CDR1 and CDR2: GTSNPN and SVGIG (reference sequence). As DNA, the CDR3 is TGTGCCTGGAGTGTAAACCCGGGGTATGGCTACACCTTC. This codes for CAWSVNPGYGYTF.

With regard to this clone: Other DNA sequences in this sample translate to the same CDR3. The J gene is TRBJ2-5, the V gene TRBV18, with D possibly being TRBD1 (5 bases). The CDR3 runs to 14 residues. V dropped 1 base and J dropped 2 bases, with 8 bases sitting between them. The germline V gene has CDR1 KGHSH and CDR2 LQKENI. This CDR3 reads CASSPRAGQETQYF. CDR3 sequence (DNA): TGTGCCAGCTCACCACGGGCAGGGCAAGAGACCCAGTACTTC.

This chain connects TRBV7-3 to TRBJ1-2; 8 nucleotides line up with TRBD1. Looked up from germline, CDR1 is SGHTA and CDR2 is FQGTGA. J was trimmed by 7 bases and V by 5 bases; bases with no gene match: 12. This CDR3 is built from 15 residues. The CDR3 protein is CASSKDREGSGGYTF. As DNA, the CDR3 is TGTGCCAGCAGCAAGGACAGGGAGGGGAGTGGTGGCTACACCTTC.

This chain uses TRBV15 with TRBJ2-3; 7 nucleotides line up with TRBD1. CDR1 and CDR2 (germline): LNHNV, YYDKDF (reference sequence). Losses at the gene ends were 5 bases for V and 3 bases for J; bases not matched to a gene: 8. The CDR3 extends over 15 amino acids. CDR3 bases: TGTGCCACCAGCCTGGGACAGAAAGCAACAGATACGCAGTATTTT. Its protein product is CATSLGQKATDTQYF.

As to this clone: Other DNA sequences within the sample encode an identical CDR3. The chain couples TRBV28 to TRBJ2-3; D unclear. The CDR3 runs to 12 residues. V lost 2 bases and J lost 3, with 3 bases in between. Looked up from germline, CDR1 is MDHEN and CDR2 is SYDVKM. The CDR3 loop reads CASSLGTDTQYF. For the CDR3, the DNA is TGTGCCAGCAGTTTAGGGACAGATACGCAGTATTTT.

The V and J genes are TRBV6-6 and TRBJ2-5, with a possible D match to TRBD2 (5 bases). Trimming took off 7 bases at V and 0 bases at J, with 12 bases between the two ends. Per the germline V gene, CDR1 is MNHNY and CDR2 is SVGAGI (reference sequence). This CDR3 is 14 amino acids long. CDR3 protein: CASIPGGYQETQYF. As DNA, the CDR3 is TGTGCCAGCATACCGGGCGGGTACCAAGAGACCCAGTACTTC.

The rearrangement links TRBV2 to TRBJ2-1, with 7 nucleotides matching TRBD1. The length of the CDR3 is 14 residues. J was trimmed by 7 bases and V by 4 bases; bases with no gene match: 7. CDR1 is SNHLY and CDR2 is FYNNEI in the germline V gene. In nucleotides, the CDR3 is TGTGCCAGCAGTGGTAACAGGGGACGGAATGAGCAGTTCTTC. Translating gives CASSGNRGRNEQFF.

Remarks on this clone: Other nucleotide sequences in the sample specify the same CDR3. The V call is TRBV28, the J call TRBJ2-5; no clear D. The CDR3 is 11 amino acids. Germline V CDR1 and CDR2: MDHEN, SYDVKM. V was cut by 6 bases and J by 5 bases, with 7 bases left in between. The CDR3 loop reads CASSERETQYF. DNA for the CDR3: TGTGCCAGCAGCGAACGGGAGACCCAGTACTTC.

This clone was picked up a small number of times. The chain links TRBV28 to TRBJ1-1; D is ambiguous. CDR3 length equals 17 residues. V lost 2 bases, J lost 0 bases, and 16 bases lay in between. Germline V gene sequence: CDR1 MDHEN, CDR2 SYDVKM. In nucleotides, the CDR3 is TGTGCCAGCAGTTTAGTCCCCAAGGGTGGGGTGAACACTGAAGCTTTCTTT. This gives the protein CASSLVPKGGVNTEAFF.

The chain carries TRBV6-6 and TRBJ2-1; TRBD2 matches at 7 bases. V dropped 4 bases and J dropped 2; count of bases not matched to a gene: 8. The CDR3 runs 16 residues. CDR1 is MNHNY, CDR2 SVGAGI, per germline (reference sequence). CDR3 loop: CASSSKAGTTYNEQFF. CDR3 sequence (DNA): TGTGCCAGCAGTTCAAAAGCGGGGACGACCTACAATGAGCAGTTCTTC.

V and J are TRBV18 and TRBJ1-1; the D gene is possibly TRBD1 (5 bases). CDR3 length equals 13 residues. The germline V gene encodes CDR1 KGHSH and CDR2 LQKENI. With 0 bases removed from V and 10 bases from J, the gap between germline ends came to 12 bases. In DNA form, the CDR3 reads TGTGCCAGCTCACCACCTGGCAGGGAGGGAGCTTTCTTT. This sequence encodes CASSPPGREGAFF.

The chain links TRBV5-1 to TRBJ2-5; 9 bases align to TRBD1. This CDR3 region has 14 residues. Unmatched junction bases numbered 1, after V lost 2 bases and J lost 2 bases. Looked up from germline, CDR1 is SGHRS and CDR2 is YFSETQ. The CDR3, as DNA: TGCGCCAGCAGCTTCGACAGGGGGCAAGAGACCCAGTACTTC. Translated, it gives CASSFDRGQETQYF. Using reference TRBV5-1 and TRBJ2-5 for the parts outside the CDR3, the full variable domain is KAGVTQTPRYLIKTRGQQVTLSCSPISGHRSVSWYQQTPGQGLQFLFEYFSETQRNKGNFPGRFSGRQFSNSRSEMNVSTLELGDSALYLCASSFDRGQETQYFGPGTRLLVL.

This chain uses TRBV5-1 with TRBJ2-5; TRBD1 matches 7 bases. The V gene end was trimmed by 4 bases and the J gene end by 8 bases; junction bases not matched to a gene: 11. CDR1 and CDR2 (germline): SGHRS, YFSETQ. This CDR3 comprises 14 residues. The CDR3 protein is CASSENRQGPTQYF. For the CDR3, the DNA is TGCGCCAGCAGCGAGAACCGACAGGGCCCAACCCAGTACTTC.

This chain links TRBV12-5 with TRBJ2-3; TRBD1 matches at 7 bases. In germline, CDR1 is LGHNT, CDR2 FRNRAP. Unmatched junction bases numbered 4, after V lost 5 bases and J lost 11 bases. CDR3 length: 11 amino acids. The CDR3 nucleotides read TGTGCTAGTGGTCCGGGGACAGTGCAGTATTTT. It codes for CASGPGTVQYF.

As to this clone: This sample includes further DNA sequences coding for the same CDR3. V gene TRBV27 combines with J gene TRBJ1-5; D is perhaps TRBD1 (6 bases). CDR1 and CDR2 from the germline V gene are MNHEY and SMNVEV (reference sequence). This CDR3 has 14 amino acids. Trimming pared 2 bases from V and 4 bases from J, leaving 9 bases between. CDR3 sequence: CASSLVRGNQPQHF. The CDR3, as DNA: TGTGCCAGCAGTTTAGTTAGGGGGAATCAGCCCCAGCATTTT.

This chain uses TRBV10-1 with TRBJ2-7, with 16 bases identical to TRBD2. The germline CDR1 and CDR2 sequences are WNHNN and SYGVQD (reference sequence). Trimming took 6 bases from V and 6 from J; bases not matched to a gene: 8. The length of the CDR3 is 16 residues. DNA of the CDR3: TGCGCCAGCAGCGCCGGGACTAGCGGGAGGGATCGCGAGCAGTACTTC. Protein product: CASSAGTSGRDREQYF.